This TCR beta chain was sequenced for a study of molecular identifiers for immune sequencing clone quantification. To note about this clonotype: Antigen: not known. An end of the junction does not agree with germline; a read error may underlie this.

As CD8+CD4-CCR7+CD45RA+ cells, naive CD8 T cells were sorted. This CDR3 region has 13 residues. Germline lookup yields CDR1 PRHDT and CDR2 FYEKMQ (reference sequence). TCRdb independently ran MiXCR on the PCR reads; one entry per CDR3 protein. The profile shows about 640,000 distinct CDR3 sequences, 20% of them singletons. The study, taken as a whole, reports: Clones that had above 20 RNA copies took up over 99% of effector molecules but under 1% in naive cells.

The sample comprised naive CD8+ T cells from blood, with Jurkat cell RNA spiked in. The subset denotes: FACS-sorted CD8+CD4-CCR7+CD45RA+ naive T cells. The chain joins TRBV13 to TRBJ2-2; the D is unclear. The sequence was obtained from a human donor in good health. Some libraries in this study had Jurkat cell RNA spiked in. Here the CDR3 reads CACSPPLTGELFF. In DNA, the CDR3 is TGTGCCTGCAGCCCCCCCCTAACCGGGGAGCTGTTTTTT.